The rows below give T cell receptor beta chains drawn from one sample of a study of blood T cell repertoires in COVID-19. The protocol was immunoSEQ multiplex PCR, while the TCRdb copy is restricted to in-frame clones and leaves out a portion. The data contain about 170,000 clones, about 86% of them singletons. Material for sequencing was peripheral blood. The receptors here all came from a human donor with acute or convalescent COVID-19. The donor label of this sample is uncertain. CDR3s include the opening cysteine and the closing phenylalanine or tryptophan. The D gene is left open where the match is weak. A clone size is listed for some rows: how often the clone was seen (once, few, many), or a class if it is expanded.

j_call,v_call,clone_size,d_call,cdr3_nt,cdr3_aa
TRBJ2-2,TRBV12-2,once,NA,TGTGCAAGTCGCTTAGTTATGGGCCCCCCGGACACCGGGGAGCTGTTTTTT,CASRLVMGPPDTGELFF
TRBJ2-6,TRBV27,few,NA,TGTGCCAGCAGTCCCATCGGGGGGGCCAACGTCCTGACTTTC,CASSPIGGANVLTF
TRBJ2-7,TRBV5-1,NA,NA,TGCGCCAGCAAGCTGTGGCCCTCGGGCTACGAGCAGTACTTC,CASKLWPSGYEQYF
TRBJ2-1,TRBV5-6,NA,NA,TGTGCCAGCAGCCCCAAGCCTAGCTCCTACAATGAGCAGTTCTTC,CASSPKPSSYNEQFF
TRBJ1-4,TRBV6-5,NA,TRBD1,TGTGCCAGCACCCTGACAGGGGAGAATAGAAAACTGTTTTTT,CASTLTGENRKLFF
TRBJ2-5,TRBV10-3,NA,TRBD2,TGTGCCATCAGCTCCGGACTAGTAGAAGAGACCCAGTACTTC,CAISSGLVEETQYF
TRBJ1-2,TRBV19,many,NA,TGTGCCAGTGCCAATCCCGAGGCCAGTAACTATGGCTACACCTTC,CASANPEASNYGYTF
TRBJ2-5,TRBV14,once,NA,TGTGCCAGCAGCCAAGTTACCTACCCCTGGGAGACCCAGTACTTC,CASSQVTYPWETQYF
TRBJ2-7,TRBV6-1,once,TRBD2,TGTGCCAGCAGTGGTTCCGGGACTAGCGGGAGGAAATCCTACGAGCAGTACTTC,CASSGSGTSGRKSYEQYF
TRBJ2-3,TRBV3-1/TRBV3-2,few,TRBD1,TGTGCCAGCAGCCAAGGTGACAGGGGACCAAATACGCAGTATTTT,CASSQGDRGPNTQYF
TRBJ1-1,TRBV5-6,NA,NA,TGTGCCAGCAGCTTGTTGACAGTTCAAGCTACTTTCTTT,CASSLLTVQATFF
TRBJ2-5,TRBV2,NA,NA,TGTGCCAGCAGTGAAGCCCCCGGAGTCGGGACCCAGTACTTC,CASSEAPGVGTQYF
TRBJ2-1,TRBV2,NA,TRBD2,TGTGCCAGCACTCAAAGGGCTAGCGGTGAGCAGTTCTTC,CASTQRASGEQFF
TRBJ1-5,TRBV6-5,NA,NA,TGTACATCCAGGTGGGCAGGGCCTAGTTATCAGCCCCAGCATTTT,CTSRWAGPSYQPQHF
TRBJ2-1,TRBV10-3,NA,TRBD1,TGTGCCATCAGCGACGAACAGGGGGCGAACGACAATGAGCAGTTCTTC,CAISDEQGANDNEQFF
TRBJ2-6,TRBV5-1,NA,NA,TGCGCCAGCATGACAGGTTACATCTCTGGGGCCAACGTCCTGACTTTC,CASMTGYISGANVLTF
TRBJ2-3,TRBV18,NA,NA,TGTGCCAGCTCTTCCAGGGCAGATACGCAGTATTTT,CASSSRADTQYF
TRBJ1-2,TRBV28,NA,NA,TGTGCCAGCAGCCCCCCTGGAGGCCGAGGCTACACCTTC,CASSPPGGRGYTF
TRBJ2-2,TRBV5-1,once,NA,TGCGCCAGCAGGGAGGGGAGCACGAACACCGGGGAGCTGTTTTTT,CASREGSTNTGELFF
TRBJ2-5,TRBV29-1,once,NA,TGCAGCGTTGGAGAGGTTGGAGGACAAGGGGGGACCCAGTACTTC,CSVGEVGGQGGTQYF
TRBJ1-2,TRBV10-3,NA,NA,TGTGCCATCAGTGAGATTCTGCGGGGCTGGGATGGCTACACCTTC,CAISEILRGWDGYTF
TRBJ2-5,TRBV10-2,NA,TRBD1,TGCGCCAGCAGTGAGTCGGGACAGGGAGCTCAAGAGACCCAGTACTTC,CASSESGQGAQETQYF
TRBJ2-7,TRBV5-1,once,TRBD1,TGCGCCAGCAGCTTAGGACAGGGGGCGTTTGGCGAGCAGTACTTC,CASSLGQGAFGEQYF
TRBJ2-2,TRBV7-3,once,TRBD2,TGTGCCAGCAGCGCAGGACTAGCGGGAGCGGGCACCGGGGAGCTGTTTTTT,CASSAGLAGAGTGELFF
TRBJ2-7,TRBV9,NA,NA,TGTGCCAGCAGCGTACACGGCTCCTACGAGCAGTACTTC,CASSVHGSYEQYF
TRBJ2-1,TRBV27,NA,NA,TGTGCCAGCACCCCATATAGAGGTGCCTACAATGAGCAGTTCTTC,CASTPYRGAYNEQFF
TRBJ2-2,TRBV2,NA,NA,TGTGCCAGCAAAATGGAAGGGGCTACTCCGACCGGGGAGCTGTTTTTT,CASKMEGATPTGELFF
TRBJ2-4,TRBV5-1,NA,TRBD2,TGCGCCAGCAGCCCAACCTTAGCGGGGGGAGGGCTAGCCAAAAACATTCAGTACTTC,CASSPTLAGGGLAKNIQYF
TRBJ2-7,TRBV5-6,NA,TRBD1,TGTGCCAGCAGCCGTGACAGGGGCGAGCAGTACTTC,CASSRDRGEQYF
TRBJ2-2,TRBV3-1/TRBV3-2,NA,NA,TGTGCCAGCAGGCAAACAGGGTCCGTAGCCGGGGAGCTGTTTTTT,CASRQTGSVAGELFF
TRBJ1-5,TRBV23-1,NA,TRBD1,TGCGCCAGCAGTCAGCACCCGCCGACAGGGGGGATTTGGATGTGCGGTCAGCCCCAGCATTTT,CASSQHPPTGGIWMCGQPQHF
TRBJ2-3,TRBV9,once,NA,TGTGCCAGCAGCGTAGTGGGGGGGGCACCATTAGATACGCAGTATTTT,CASSVVGGAPLDTQYF
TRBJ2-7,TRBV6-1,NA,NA,TGTGCCAGCAGTGATCAGGGGCGTTTTTCCTACGAGCAGTACTTC,CASSDQGRFSYEQYF
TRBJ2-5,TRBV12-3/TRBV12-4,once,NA,TGTGCCAGCACCAAGGGGACAAAAGAGACCCAGTACTTC,CASTKGTKETQYF
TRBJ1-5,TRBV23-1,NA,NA,TGCGCCAGCAGTCATGGGGGCTCCGGGCAGCCCCAGCATTTT,CASSHGGSGQPQHF
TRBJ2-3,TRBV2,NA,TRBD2,TGTGCCAGCAGTGGAGTAGCGGGGGGGCCTCGATCAGATACGCAGTATTTT,CASSGVAGGPRSDTQYF
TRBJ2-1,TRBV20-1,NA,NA,TGCAGTGCTAGTCACTCTCGGGGGTCCTACAATGAGCAGTTCTTC,CSASHSRGSYNEQFF
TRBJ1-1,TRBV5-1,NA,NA,TGCGCCAGCAGCCCCAGGGGCACAGGATGGTTGAACACTGAAGCTTTCTTT,CASSPRGTGWLNTEAFF
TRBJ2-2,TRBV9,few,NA,TGTGCCAGCAGCGGACTTGTGACCACCGGGGAGCTGTTTTTT,CASSGLVTTGELFF
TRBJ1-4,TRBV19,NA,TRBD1,TGTGCCAGTAGTCTTCACAGGGGGCCCGCAACTAATGAAAAACTGTTTTTT,CASSLHRGPATNEKLFF
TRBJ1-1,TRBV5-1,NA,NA,TGCGCCAGCAGCTTTAATCCCACCGACAGACCGAACACTGAAGCTTTCTTT,CASSFNPTDRPNTEAFF
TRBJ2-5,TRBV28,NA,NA,TGTGCCAGCAGTGGTACAGGGTACCAAGAGACCCAGTACTTC,CASSGTGYQETQYF
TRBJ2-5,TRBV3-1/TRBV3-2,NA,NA,TGTGCCAGCAGCCGCTCCGGGGAGCTAGGAGCCCAGTACTTC,CASSRSGELGAQYF
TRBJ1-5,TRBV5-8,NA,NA,TGTGCCAGCAGCTTGGGACAGACCTATCAGCCCCAGCATTTT,CASSLGQTYQPQHF
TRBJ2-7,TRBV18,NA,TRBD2,TGTGCCAGCTCACCAGGACTAGCGGGGGGGAGGTCCGAGCAGTACTTC,CASSPGLAGGRSEQYF
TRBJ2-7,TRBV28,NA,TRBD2,TGTGCCAGCAGCGACCCCGGGGGGGGAGCTTTCGACGAGCAGTACTTC,CASSDPGGGAFDEQYF
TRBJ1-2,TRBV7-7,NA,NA,TGTGCTAGCCTGTGTTATGGCTACACCTTC,CASLCYGYTF
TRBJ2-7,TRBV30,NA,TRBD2,TGTGCCTGGAACCCGGGACTAGCGGGCGCAGGGGGCGAGCAGTACTTC,CAWNPGLAGAGGEQYF
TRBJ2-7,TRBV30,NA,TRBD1,TGTGCCTGGAGTAGGGACAGGGGGGTCCGCGAGCAGTACTTC,CAWSRDRGVREQYF
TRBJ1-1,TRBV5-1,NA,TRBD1,TGCGCCAGCAGCTTCGGACAGGGGACTGAAGCTTTCTTT,CASSFGQGTEAFF
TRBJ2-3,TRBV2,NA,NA,TGTGCCAGCAGTGGGCTTCCGGGGATGGCAGATACGCAGTATTTT,CASSGLPGMADTQYF
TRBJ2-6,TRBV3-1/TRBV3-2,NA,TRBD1,TGTGCCAGCAGCCAAGATCACAGGGGGTACTCTGGGGCCAACGTCCTGACTTTC,CASSQDHRGYSGANVLTF
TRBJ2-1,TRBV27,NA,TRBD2,TGTGCCAGCAGTTTATCTGAGACTAGCGGTTCGAATGAGCAGTTCTTC,CASSLSETSGSNEQFF
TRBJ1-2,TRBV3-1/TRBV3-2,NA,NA,TGTGCCAGCGCTCTAAGGGGTTTAGGCTACACCTTC,CASALRGLGYTF
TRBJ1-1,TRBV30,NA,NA,TGTGCCTGGAGTGTGAGTCCCCCGCGGACTGAAGCTTTCTTT,CAWSVSPPRTEAFF